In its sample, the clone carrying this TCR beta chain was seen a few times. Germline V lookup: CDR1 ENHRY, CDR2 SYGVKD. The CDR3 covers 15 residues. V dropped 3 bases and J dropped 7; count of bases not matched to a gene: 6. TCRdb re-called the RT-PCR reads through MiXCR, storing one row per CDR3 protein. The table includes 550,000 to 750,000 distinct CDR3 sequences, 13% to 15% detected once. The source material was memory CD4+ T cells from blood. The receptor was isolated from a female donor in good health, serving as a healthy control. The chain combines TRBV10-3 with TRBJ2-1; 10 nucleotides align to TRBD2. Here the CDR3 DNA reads TGTGCCATCAGTGACTCTAGCGGGAGTGAGAATGAGCAGTTCTTC. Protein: CAISDSSGSENEQFF.